The TCR beta chain under discussion was sequenced for a study of T-cell reconstitution after alpha-beta-depleted transplantation in children. This clonotype was seen a few times. Construction of the TCRbeta library involved unique molecular identifiers. TCRdb itself ran the PCR reads through MiXCR, one entry per CDR3 protein. The table has approximately 400,000 distinct CDR3 sequences, about 11% seen once. Germline assignment: CDR1 MNHEY and CDR2 SVGAGI. The CDR3 loop spans 16 amino acids. Trimming at V came to 0 bases and at J to 3 bases, leaving 4 bases not matched to a gene. The V call is TRBV6-5, the J call TRBJ2-2, with 7 bases lining up with TRBD1. The TCR sequence derives from a human donor who donated a stem cell graft to a child with acute myeloid leukemia. The material was PBMCs from the stem cell graft donor, obtained from the stem cell graft. CDR3 nucleotide sequence: TGTGCCAGCAGTTACTCGGCCGGGACAGACACCGGGGAGCTGTTTTTT. Its translation: CASSYSAGTDTGELFF.